The present T cell receptor beta chain was sequenced within a study of T cell changes during pregnancy in multiple sclerosis. Profiling relied on immunoSEQ multiplex PCR, and the TCRdb table lists in-frame clones only, not all of them. The table includes 25,000 to 35,000 clones, around 90% detected once. The sequence was collected from a female donor in good health, enrolled as a control in a pregnancy study. Material: CD4+ T cells from peripheral blood mononuclear cells, obtained in the second trimester of pregnancy.

The CDR3 loop reads CASSQQGGHQPQHF. CDR3 coding DNA: TGTGCCAGCAGCCAACAGGGAGGGCATCAGCCCCAGCATTTT. This chain links TRBV6-5 with TRBJ1-5; perhaps TRBD1 as D (6 bases). The germline V and J ends were trimmed by 6 bases and 5 bases, with 14 bases remaining between them. CDR3 length equals 14 residues. From germline, CDR1 is MNHEY and CDR2 SVGAGI.